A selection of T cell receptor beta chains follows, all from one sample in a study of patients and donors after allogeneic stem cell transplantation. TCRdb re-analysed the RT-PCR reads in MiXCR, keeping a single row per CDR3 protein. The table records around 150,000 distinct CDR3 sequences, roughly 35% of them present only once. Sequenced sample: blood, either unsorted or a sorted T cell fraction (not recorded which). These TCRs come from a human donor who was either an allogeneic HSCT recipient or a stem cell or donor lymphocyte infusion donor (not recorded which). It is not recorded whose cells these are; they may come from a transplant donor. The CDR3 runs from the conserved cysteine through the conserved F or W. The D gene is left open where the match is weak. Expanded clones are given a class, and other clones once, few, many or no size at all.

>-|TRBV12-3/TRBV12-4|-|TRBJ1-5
TGTGCCAGCAGTCTCCGACAGACCAATCAGCCCCAGCATTTT
CASSLRQTNQPQHF
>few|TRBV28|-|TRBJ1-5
TGTGCCAGCAGTTTGGGCCTCGAGCCACAGGAGCAGCCCCAGCATTTT
CASSLGLEPQEQPQHF
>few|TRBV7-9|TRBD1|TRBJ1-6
TGTGCCAGCAGCCTAACAGGGGAGGGCTCACCCCTCCACTTT
CASSLTGEGSPLHF
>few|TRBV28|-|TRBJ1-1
TGTGCCAGCAGAACACCCCGGGACACGCGGGGGAGGGCTTTCTTT
CASRTPRDTRGRAFF
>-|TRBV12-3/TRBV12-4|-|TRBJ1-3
TGTGCCAGCAGTTTTCCTTCCAATGCTGGAAACACCATATATTTT
CASSFPSNAGNTIYF
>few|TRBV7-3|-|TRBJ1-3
TGTGCCAGCAGCTTAATCCCGTGGGCAGGGGCCCAGTCTGGAAACACCATATATTTT
CASSLIPWAGAQSGNTIYF
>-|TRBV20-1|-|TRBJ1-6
TGCAGTGCTTTCCTCGGGGAAAACTATAATTCACCCCTCCACTTT
CSAFLGENYNSPLHF
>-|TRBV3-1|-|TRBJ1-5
TGTGCCAGCGGCAGGTTCAATCAGCCCCAGCATTTT
CASGRFNQPQHF
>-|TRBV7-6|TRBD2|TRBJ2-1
TGTGCCAGCAGCCCACGAGCGGGGGGGCCAATTGAGCAGTTCTTC
CASSPRAGGPIEQFF
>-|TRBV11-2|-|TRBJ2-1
TGTGCCAGCAGCTTAGGGACGGCCTACAATGAGCAGTTCTTC
CASSLGTAYNEQFF
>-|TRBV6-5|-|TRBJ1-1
TGTGCCAGCAGTTACTCGATCCCTGGCCGTTTCGGAACTGAAGCTTTCTTT
CASSYSIPGRFGTEAFF
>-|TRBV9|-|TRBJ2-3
TGTGCCAGCAGCGTAGTTGGGGGCTCTAGCACAGATACGCAGTATTTT
CASSVVGGSSTDTQYF
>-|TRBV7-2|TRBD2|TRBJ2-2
TGTGCCAGCAGTCCATTTACGGGAGCGGGGGAACACCGGGAGCTGTTTTTT
CASSPFTGAGEHRELFF
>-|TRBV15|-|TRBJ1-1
TGTGCCACCGGGGACACTGAAGCTTTCTTT
CATGDTEAFF
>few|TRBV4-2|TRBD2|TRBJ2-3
TGTGCCAGCAGCCACCTCTTGGGACTAGCGGCAAGCACAGATACGCAGTATTTT
CASSHLLGLAASTDTQYF
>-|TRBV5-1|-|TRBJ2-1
TGCGCCAGCAGCTTGAGGGGGGGCCTCAATGAGCAGTTCTTC
CASSLRGGLNEQFF
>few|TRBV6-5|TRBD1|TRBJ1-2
TGTGCCAGCAGTTCATTTACCGGGACAGGGCCCTATGGCTACACCTTC
CASSSFTGTGPYGYTF
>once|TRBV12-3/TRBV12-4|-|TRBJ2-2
TGTGCCAGCACCCCGACTAGTCTGCACACCGGGGAGCTGTTTTTT
CASTPTSLHTGELFF
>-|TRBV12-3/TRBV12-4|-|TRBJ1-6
TGTGCCAGCAGTCCCATCGCGGGTGGTAATTCACCCCTCCACTTT
CASSPIAGGNSPLHF
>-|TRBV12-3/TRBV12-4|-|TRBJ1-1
TGTGCCAGCAGTTTAGGTCTCGGGCAGGGCACCACTGAAGCTTTCTTT
CASSLGLGQGTTEAFF
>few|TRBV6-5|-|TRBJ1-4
TGTGCCAGCAGGGCGACAACTAATGAAAAACTGTTTTTT
CASRATTNEKLFF
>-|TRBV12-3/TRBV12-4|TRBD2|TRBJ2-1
TGTGCCAGCAGTGGGACTAGCGGGGGGCGTAATGAGCAGTTCTTC
CASSGTSGGRNEQFF
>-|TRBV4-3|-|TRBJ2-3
TGCGCCAGCAGCCAAGGGCTTTGGGAGCAGAGCACAGATACGCAGTATTTT
CASSQGLWEQSTDTQYF
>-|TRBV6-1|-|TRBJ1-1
TGTGCCACTAACACTGAAGCTTTCTTT
CATNTEAFF
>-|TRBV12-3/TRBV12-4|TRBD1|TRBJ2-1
TGTGCCAGCAGCCGTCCGGGACAGGGGGGATTTGAGCAGTTCTTC
CASSRPGQGGFEQFF
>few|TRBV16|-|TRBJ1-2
TGTGCCAGCAGTCAATTTCTACAGAACTATGGCTACACCTTC
CASSQFLQNYGYTF
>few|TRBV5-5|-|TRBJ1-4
TGTGCCAGCAGTCGACTGGGACCTCGGGATGAAAAACTGTTTTTT
CASSRLGPRDEKLFF
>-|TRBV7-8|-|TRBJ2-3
TGTGCCAGCAGCGCTTATAGCGCAGATACGCAGTATTTT
CASSAYSADTQYF
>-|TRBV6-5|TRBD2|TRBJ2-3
TGTGCCAGCAGTTTTCGGACTAGCAGGGCAGATACGCAGTATTTT
CASSFRTSRADTQYF
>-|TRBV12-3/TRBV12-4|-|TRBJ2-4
TGTGCCAGCAGCCCCAGCCCTCGCGGGAACATTCAGTACTTC
CASSPSPRGNIQYF
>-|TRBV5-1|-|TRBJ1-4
TGCGCCAGCAGCTTGGGACAGCAGAGCGTTAATGAAAAACTGTTTTTT
CASSLGQQSVNEKLFF
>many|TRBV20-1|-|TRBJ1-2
TGCAGTGCTAGGGAAAGCGGGGAGGGCTACACCTTC
CSARESGEGYTF
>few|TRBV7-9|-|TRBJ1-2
TGTGCCAGCAGTCCCGGGGGCTACACCTTC
CASSPGGYTF
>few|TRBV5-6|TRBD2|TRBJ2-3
TGTGCCAGCAGCTCCCTGGGAGGGGCTAACACAGATACGCAGTATTTT
CASSSLGGANTDTQYF
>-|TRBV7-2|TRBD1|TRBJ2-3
TGTGCCAGCACCCCGTCCGGGACAGACACAGATACGCAGTATTTT
CASTPSGTDTDTQYF
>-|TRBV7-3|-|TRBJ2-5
TGTGCCAGCAGCTTATCGCCTGTCCAAGAGACCCAGTACTTC
CASSLSPVQETQYF
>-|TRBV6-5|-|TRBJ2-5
TGTGCCAGCAGTTACTCATACCCCGGCGGAGAGACCCAGTACTTC
CASSYSYPGGETQYF
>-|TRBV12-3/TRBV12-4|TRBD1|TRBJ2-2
TGTGCCAGCAGTGTCGGGACAGGGGTGAACACCGGGGAGCTGTTTTTT
CASSVGTGVNTGELFF
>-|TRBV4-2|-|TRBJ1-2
TGTGCCAGCAGCCAAGATGGTAGGAGGGTTGGGGATGGCTACACCTTC
CASSQDGRRVGDGYTF
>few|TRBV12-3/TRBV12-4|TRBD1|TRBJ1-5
TGTGCCAGCAGACGCGACAGGGACAATCAGCCCCAGCATTTT
CASRRDRDNQPQHF
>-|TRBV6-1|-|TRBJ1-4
TGTGCCAGCATAAGGGGTCCGGACCATAATGAAAAACTGTTTTTT
CASIRGPDHNEKLFF
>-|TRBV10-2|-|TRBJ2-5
TGCGCCAGCAGCCTCAGGGTACAGCAAGAGACCCAGTACTTC
CASSLRVQQETQYF
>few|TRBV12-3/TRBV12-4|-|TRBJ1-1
TGTGCCAGCAGTTTAAGGCACCTGTTGGGCATTGAAGCTTTCTTT
CASSLRHLLGIEAFF
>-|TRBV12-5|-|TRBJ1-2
TGTGCTATCGGGAACCCGTATGGCTACACCTTC
CAIGNPYGYTF
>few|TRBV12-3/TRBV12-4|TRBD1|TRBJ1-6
TGTGCCAGCAGTTTCCCGGAGGGGGCAACCCTCCACTTT
CASSFPEGATLHF
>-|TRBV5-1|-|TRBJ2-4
TGCGCCAGCAGCATAGACTCGGGAAGGATTCAGTACTTC
CASSIDSGRIQYF
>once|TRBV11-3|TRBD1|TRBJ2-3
TGTGCCAGCAGCTTACACCCCCGGGACAGGAGAAACACAGATACGCAGTATTTT
CASSLHPRDRRNTDTQYF
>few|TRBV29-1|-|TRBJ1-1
TGCAGCGTTGCTGACAGAATCAGGAACACTGAAGCTTTCTTT
CSVADRIRNTEAFF
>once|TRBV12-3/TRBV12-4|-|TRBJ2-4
TGTGCCAGCAGTTCCTCGGGTCCTTTAGCCAAAAACATTCAGTACTTC
CASSSSGPLAKNIQYF
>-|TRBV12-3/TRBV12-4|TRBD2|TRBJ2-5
TGTGCCAGTCGGGAGGGATCTCAGGTGGAGACCCAGTACTTC
CASREGSQVETQYF
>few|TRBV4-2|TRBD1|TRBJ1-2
TGTGCCAGCAGCCGAACTCTATTAGACAGGGACCATGGCTACACCTTC
CASSRTLLDRDHGYTF